A single sample is the source of the 20 T cell receptor beta chains below, sequenced in a study of monozygotic twins with inflammatory bowel disease. TCRdb re-called the 5' RACE reads; one entry per CDR3 protein, DNA not given. Recorded for this sample: hundreds of thousands of distinct CDR3 sequences. The source material was blood. Source of these receptors: a human donor with ulcerative colitis or Crohn's disease, or a healthy co-twin of an affected twin (not recorded which).

The rearrangement uses TRBV2 and TRBJ2-3; checking the TCRdb D call of TRBD1 is not possible without DNA. The germline CDR1 and CDR2 sequences are SNHLY and FYNNEI. The CDR3 totals 15 residues. CDR3 loop: CASSPSGASTDTQYF.

This sequence joins TRBV20-1 and TRBJ1-4; TCRdb calls TRBD1, which cannot be checked without DNA. The CDR3 contains 19 residues. Germline V CDR1 and CDR2: DFQATT, SNEGSKA (reference sequence). CDR3 sequence: CSASETPKQGMSTNEKLFF.

The chain couples TRBV14 to TRBJ1-4; absent DNA, TCRdb's TRBD1 call cannot be checked. This CDR3 comprises 17 residues. CDR1 and CDR2 (germline): SGHDN, FVKESK. CDR3 protein: CASSQDFPGAGNEKLFF. Full variable domain (remainder filled in from reference TRBV14 and TRBJ1-4): EAGVTQFPSHSVIEKGQTVTLRCDPISGHDNLYWYRRVMGKEIKFLLHFVKESKQDESGMPNNRFLAERTGGTYSTLKVQPAELEDSGVYFCASSQDFPGAGNEKLFFGSGTQLSVL.

The V call is TRBV5-1, the J call TRBJ2-5; TCRdb names TRBD1, which stays unverified in the absence of DNA. This CDR3 has 15 amino acids. From germline, CDR1 is SGHRS and CDR2 YFSETQ. The CDR3 spells CASSQGQGSIETQYF. The whole variable domain, filled in from reference TRBV5-1 and TRBJ2-5, reads KAGVTQTPRYLIKTRGQQVTLSCSPISGHRSVSWYQQTPGQGLQFLFEYFSETQRNKGNFPGRFSGRQFSNSRSEMNVSTLELGDSALYLCASSQGQGSIETQYFGPGTRLLVL.

The chain recombines TRBV6-2 or TRBV6-3 with TRBJ1-5; the TRBD1 assignment by TCRdb is unverifiable without DNA. Germline V lookup: CDR1 MNHEY, CDR2 SVGEGT. This CDR3 has 18 residues. This CDR3 reads CASSPTGIIPGSNQPQHF.

The chain is built from TRBV6-2 or TRBV6-3 and TRBJ1-5; TCRdb reports TRBD1, a call that lacks DNA to check it against. The CDR3 consists of 15 residues. Germline V CDR1 and CDR2: MNHEY, SVGEGT. The CDR3 loop is CASRDPQGVFQPQHF.

The V gene is TRBV6-5, the J gene TRBJ2-5. The length of the CDR3 is 13 residues. From germline, CDR1 is MNHEY and CDR2 SVGAGI. CDR3 sequence: CASTRRLQETQYF.

This chain joins TRBV30 and TRBJ2-7; the TCRdb D gene call, TRBD1, has no DNA to confirm it. CDR3 length: 15 residues. In germline, CDR1 is GTSNPN, CDR2 SVGIG (reference sequence). CDR3 sequence: CAWRPLGTVSYEQYF.

The J gene is TRBJ2-4, the V gene TRBV5-5; TCRdb outputs TRBD2, but without DNA this stays unchecked. This CDR3 contains 15 residues. Germline CDR1 is SGHKS and CDR2 is YYEKEE (reference sequence). CDR3 loop: CASSPQREEGNIQYF.

The chain recombines TRBV7-8 with TRBJ2-7; TCRdb designates TRBD1, a call that cannot be tested without DNA. This CDR3 has 14 residues. In germline, CDR1 is SGHVS, CDR2 FQNEAQ. This CDR3 reads CASRGGLSLLEQYF. Full variable domain (remainder filled in from reference TRBV7-8 and TRBJ2-7): GAGVSQSPRYKVAKRGQDVALRCDPISGHVSLFWYQQALGQGPEFLTYFQNEAQLDKSGLPSDRFFAERPEGSVSTLKIQRTQQEDSAVYLCASRGGLSLLEQYFGPGTRLTVT.

The chain is built from TRBV24-1 and TRBJ2-4; the D call from TCRdb, TRBD1, cannot be confirmed without DNA. CDR1 and CDR2 from the germline V gene are KGHDR and SFDVKD. The CDR3 contains 14 residues. CDR3: CATSDRTLGNIQYF.

This chain connects TRBV11-1 to TRBJ2-7; there is no DNA to check the TCRdb D call of TRBD2. The germline CDR1 and CDR2 sequences are SGHAT and FQDESV (reference sequence). The CDR3 is 18 residues long. CDR3 protein: CASSFPPFPQASPYEQYF.

The CDR3 sequence: CASSPPYKTEAFF. V and J are TRBV5-4 and TRBJ1-1; TCRdb's assignment of TRBD1 cannot be checked, as there is no DNA. Germline V gene data show CDR1 as SGHNT and CDR2 as YYREEE (reference sequence). The CDR3 spans 13 residues.

The chain employs TRBV12-3 or TRBV12-4 and TRBJ2-3; TCRdb's D call of TRBD2 is untestable without DNA. CDR3 length: 16 amino acids. The CDR3 spells CASSSTSGGRTDTQYF.

This chain joins TRBV28 and TRBJ1-2; checking the TCRdb D call of TRBD1 is not possible without DNA. Germline V gene sequence: CDR1 MDHEN, CDR2 SYDVKM. This CDR3 has 14 amino acids. The CDR3 is CASSLGTGASGYTF.

CDR3 sequence: CASTTPGQGPNYGYTF. The chain is built from TRBV6-1 and TRBJ1-2; TCRdb returns TRBD1, unconfirmable since there is no DNA. Germline CDR1 MNHNS, CDR2 SASEGT. The CDR3 runs to 16 residues.

The chain combines TRBV20-1 with TRBJ1-5; TCRdb names TRBD1, which stays unverified in the absence of DNA. The CDR3 is 16 amino acids. CDR1 DFQATT and CDR2 SNEGSKA come from the germline V gene (reference sequence). The CDR3 loop reads CSAREQGGRSNQPQHF.

The chain couples TRBV6-1 to TRBJ2-2; lacking DNA, the TRBD2 call made by TCRdb goes unchecked. This CDR3 region has 15 residues. Germline values: CDR1 MNHNS, CDR2 SASEGT. CDR3 in amino acids: CASSRRTSSSGELFF.

This chain links TRBV15 with TRBJ2-7; the D call of TRBD2 rests on TCRdb alone, since no DNA is present to check it. The CDR3 runs 14 residues. Germline V gene sequence: CDR1 LNHNV, CDR2 YYDKDF (reference sequence). CDR3 protein: CATSSLAGKYEQYF.

The chain uses TRBV4-1 and TRBJ2-7. This CDR3 spans 16 amino acids. Germline CDR1 and CDR2: MGHRA and YSYEKL. The CDR3 region is CASSQVDFGFSYEQYF.